This is a list of T cell receptor beta chains from one sample in a study of identical twins. TCRdb analysed the 5' RACE reads with MiXCR anew, one entry per CDR3 protein. Of about 240,000 distinct CDR3 sequences in the sample, over 9.5% were seen once. These data were also filed under a second study, of yellow fever vaccine responses in identical twins.

The specimen was memory (CD45RO+) T cells sorted from blood. The receptor set was obtained from a woman aged 18-29 years in good health. Each CDR3 is given with its conserved first and last residue. The order of the fields is CDR3 protein, J gene, CDR3 length, V gene.

CDR3 protein: CAWSGDGGTDTQYF
J gene: TRBJ2-3
CDR3 length: 14
V gene: TRBV30

CDR3 protein: CASRQGADLEQYF
J gene: TRBJ2-7
CDR3 length: 13
V gene: TRBV5-1

CDR3 protein: CASSLAQGTQETQYF
J gene: TRBJ2-5
CDR3 length: 15
V gene: TRBV7-6

CDR3 protein: CASRNLELAETTDTQYF
J gene: TRBJ2-3
CDR3 length: 17
V gene: TRBV6-2/TRBV6-3

CDR3 protein: CTSSVQGLGTDTQYF
J gene: TRBJ2-3
CDR3 length: 15
V gene: TRBV9

CDR3 protein: CASSLSYLGTEAFF
J gene: TRBJ1-1
CDR3 length: 14
V gene: TRBV5-1

CDR3 protein: CASSLRVGTGGTIYF
J gene: TRBJ1-3
CDR3 length: 15
V gene: TRBV6-1

CDR3 protein: CASSYQENEQFF
J gene: TRBJ2-1
CDR3 length: 12
V gene: TRBV12-3/TRBV12-4

CDR3 protein: CASSLAFGTGLETQYF
J gene: TRBJ2-5
CDR3 length: 16
V gene: TRBV5-5

CDR3 protein: CASADRTKGFNSPLHF
J gene: TRBJ1-6
CDR3 length: 16
V gene: TRBV7-2

CDR3 protein: CASSLRYGDYGYTF
J gene: TRBJ1-2
CDR3 length: 14
V gene: TRBV11-2

CDR3 protein: CSVRDTGKKLFF
J gene: TRBJ1-4
CDR3 length: 12
V gene: TRBV29-1

CDR3 protein: CASSVAITISGSYDTGELFF
J gene: TRBJ2-2
CDR3 length: 20
V gene: TRBV9

CDR3 protein: CASSDRDRATYEQYF
J gene: TRBJ2-7
CDR3 length: 15
V gene: TRBV6-1

CDR3 protein: CASTSVRLAGGPAYNEQFF
J gene: TRBJ2-1
CDR3 length: 19
V gene: TRBV28

CDR3 protein: CASSLAVGGLEQYF
J gene: TRBJ2-7
CDR3 length: 14
V gene: TRBV12-3/TRBV12-4

CDR3 protein: CASSKADSNYGYTF
J gene: TRBJ1-2
CDR3 length: 14
V gene: TRBV3-1

CDR3 protein: CATSDFSRAPTGELFF
J gene: TRBJ2-2
CDR3 length: 16
V gene: TRBV24-1

CDR3 protein: CASSYSTQAVDSPLHF
J gene: TRBJ1-6
CDR3 length: 16
V gene: TRBV6-5

CDR3 protein: CASSLRMTTYEQYF
J gene: TRBJ2-7
CDR3 length: 14
V gene: TRBV12-3/TRBV12-4

CDR3 protein: CATSIGTSASTDTQYF
J gene: TRBJ2-3
CDR3 length: 16
V gene: TRBV15

CDR3 protein: CASSVGTDAATRYEQYF
J gene: TRBJ2-7
CDR3 length: 17
V gene: TRBV9

CDR3 protein: CASSSRTTPSTDTQYF
J gene: TRBJ2-3
CDR3 length: 16
V gene: TRBV6-5

CDR3 protein: CASNQAVGDNEQFF
J gene: TRBJ2-1
CDR3 length: 14
V gene: TRBV11-2

CDR3 protein: CASSGGPFSNQPQHF
J gene: TRBJ1-5
CDR3 length: 15
V gene: TRBV19

CDR3 protein: CSVGLGTDTQYF
J gene: TRBJ2-3
CDR3 length: 12
V gene: TRBV29-1

CDR3 protein: CASSPNPTGELFF
J gene: TRBJ2-2
CDR3 length: 13
V gene: TRBV11-3

CDR3 protein: CASSLRGSLTTDTQYF
J gene: TRBJ2-3
CDR3 length: 16
V gene: TRBV7-2

CDR3 protein: CAISDVVLGRTGELFF
J gene: TRBJ2-2
CDR3 length: 16
V gene: TRBV10-3

CDR3 protein: CARTPRGRGTEAFF
J gene: TRBJ1-1
CDR3 length: 14
V gene: TRBV2

CDR3 protein: CASSGLRGHEQYF
J gene: TRBJ2-7
CDR3 length: 13
V gene: TRBV5-1

CDR3 protein: CAISLRGGDEQFF
J gene: TRBJ2-1
CDR3 length: 13
V gene: TRBV10-3